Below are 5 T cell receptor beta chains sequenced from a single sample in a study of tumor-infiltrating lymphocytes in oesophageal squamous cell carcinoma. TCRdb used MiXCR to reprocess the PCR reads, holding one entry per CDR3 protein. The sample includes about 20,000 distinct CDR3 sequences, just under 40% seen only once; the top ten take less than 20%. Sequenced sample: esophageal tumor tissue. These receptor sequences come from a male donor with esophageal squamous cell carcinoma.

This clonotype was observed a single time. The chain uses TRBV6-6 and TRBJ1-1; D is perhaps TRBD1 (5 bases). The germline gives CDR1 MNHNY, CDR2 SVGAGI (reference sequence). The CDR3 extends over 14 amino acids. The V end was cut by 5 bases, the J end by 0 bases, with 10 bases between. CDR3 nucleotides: TGTGCCAGCAGTGGAGACAGCATGAACACTGAAGCTTTCTTT. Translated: CASSGDSMNTEAFF.

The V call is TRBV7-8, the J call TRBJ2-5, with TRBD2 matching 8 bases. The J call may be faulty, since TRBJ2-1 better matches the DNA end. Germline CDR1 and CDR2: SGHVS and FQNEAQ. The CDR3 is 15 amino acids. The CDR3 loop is CASSLSGGAPGEQFF. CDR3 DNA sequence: TGTGCCAGCAGCTTATCCGGGGGGGCACCAGGTGAGCAGTTCTTC.

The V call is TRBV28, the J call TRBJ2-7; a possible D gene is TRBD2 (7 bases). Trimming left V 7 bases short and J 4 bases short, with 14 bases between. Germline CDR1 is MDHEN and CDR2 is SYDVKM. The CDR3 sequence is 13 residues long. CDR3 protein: CASMGGARYEQYF. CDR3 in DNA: TGTGCCAGCATGGGGGGGGCTCGGTACGAGCAGTACTTC.

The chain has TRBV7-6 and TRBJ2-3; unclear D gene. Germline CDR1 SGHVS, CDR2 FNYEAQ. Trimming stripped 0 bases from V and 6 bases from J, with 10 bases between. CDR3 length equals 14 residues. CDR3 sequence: CASSLANFLDTQYF. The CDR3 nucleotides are TGTGCCAGCAGCTTAGCGAATTTTTTGGATACGCAGTATTTT.

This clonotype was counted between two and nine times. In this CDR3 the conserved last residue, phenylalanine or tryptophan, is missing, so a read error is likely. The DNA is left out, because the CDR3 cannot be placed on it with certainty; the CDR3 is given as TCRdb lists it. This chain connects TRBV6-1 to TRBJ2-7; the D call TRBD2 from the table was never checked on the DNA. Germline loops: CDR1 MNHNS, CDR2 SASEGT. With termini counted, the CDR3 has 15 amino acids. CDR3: CASSGGADNEQFFGS.